Listed below are T cell receptor beta chains from one sample, sequenced in a study of CD8 T cells in Susac syndrome. TCRdb re-called the immunoSEQ multiplex PCR reads through MiXCR, storing one row per CDR3 protein. This table has about 150,000 distinct CDR3 sequences, roughly 94% appearing once. The sample comprised CD8+ T cells from PBMCs. Every receptor here comes from a human donor with multiple sclerosis. Each CDR3 is given with its conserved first and last residue. A D gene is named only where the DNA matches it firmly. Not every row has a clone size; where given, it reads once, few, many or a size class.

NA	16	NA	TRBV29-1	TRBJ2-7	CSVVLQGSFSTYEQYF	TGCAGCGTTGTCCTTCAGGGAAGCTTTAGTACCTACGAGCAGTACTTC
NA	14	NA	TRBV6-2/TRBV6-3	TRBJ1-1	CASSPGTMSTEAFF	TGTGCCAGCAGTCCAGGGACGATGAGCACTGAAGCTTTCTTT
NA	12	NA	TRBV12-3/TRBV12-4	TRBJ2-5	CASGPGSLVQYF	TGTGCCAGCGGGCCGGGATCCTTGGTCCAGTACTTC
NA	15	NA	TRBV7-8	TRBJ2-3	CASSLSRGATDTQYF	TGTGCCAGCAGCTTAAGTCGGGGGGCGACAGATACGCAGTATTTT
TRBD1	14	NA	TRBV15	TRBJ2-5	CATKRDSQFETQYF	TGTGCCACTAAACGGGACAGTCAGTTCGAGACCCAGTACTTC
TRBD1	15	NA	TRBV29-1	TRBJ1-3	CSVSGTDNSGNTIYF	TGCAGCGTTTCCGGGACAGATAACTCTGGAAACACCATATATTTT
TRBD1	16	NA	TRBV29-1	TRBJ2-1	CSVEDPRTGSYNEQFF	TGCAGCGTTGAAGATCCTCGGACAGGGTCCTACAATGAGCAGTTCTTC
TRBD1	12	NA	TRBV25-1	TRBJ1-2	CAIGQGGGGYTF	TGTGCCATTGGACAGGGTGGAGGTGGCTACACCTTC
TRBD1	12	NA	TRBV27	TRBJ1-5	CATRQGGQPQHF	TGTGCCACCAGACAGGGGGGACAGCCCCAGCATTTT
NA	15	NA	TRBV29-1	TRBJ2-7	CSARGGGGLPYEQYF	TGCAGCGCCAGGGGGGGAGGGGGTCTCCCGTACGAGCAGTACTTC
NA	13	NA	TRBV11-1	TRBJ2-7	CASSLRRDHEQYF	TGTGCCAGCAGCTTGAGGCGGGATCACGAGCAGTACTTC
NA	16	NA	TRBV5-6	TRBJ2-5	CASSFESGTSPETQYF	TGTGCCAGCAGCTTCGAATCCGGGACATCTCCAGAGACCCAGTACTTC
NA	14	NA	TRBV9	TRBJ2-7	CASSPRRGTYEQYF	TGTGCCAGCAGCCCCAGACGGGGAACCTACGAGCAGTACTTC
NA	12	NA	TRBV29-1	TRBJ1-2	CSVDDGANGYTF	TGCAGCGTTGACGACGGGGCTAATGGCTACACCTTC
NA	13	NA	TRBV16	TRBJ1-1	CASSHHDRTEAFF	TGTGCCAGCAGCCACCACGACAGAACTGAAGCTTTCTTT
NA	15	NA	TRBV30	TRBJ2-7	CAWSEDPRMSYEQYF	TGTGCCTGGAGTGAGGACCCCAGGATGTCCTACGAGCAGTACTTC
TRBD2	13	NA	TRBV3-1	TRBJ2-7	CASSPSAGGWQYF	TGTGCCAGCAGCCCCTCAGCGGGGGGTTGGCAGTACTTC
NA	14	NA	TRBV20-1	TRBJ1-1	CSARQGQKWPEAFF	TGCAGTGCCAGGCAGGGGCAGAAATGGCCTGAAGCTTTCTTT
NA	11	NA	TRBV27	TRBJ2-2	CASSKTGELFF	TGTGCCAGCAGTAAGACCGGGGAGCTGTTTTTT
TRBD1	16	NA	TRBV11-2	TRBJ2-7	CASSIGQGENSYEQYF	TGTGCCAGCAGCATCGGACAGGGAGAGAACTCCTACGAGCAGTACTTC
NA	16	NA	TRBV9	TRBJ2-2	CASSPTSGGNTGELFF	TGTGCCAGCAGCCCCACTTCTGGGGGTAACACCGGGGAGCTGTTTTTT
NA	13	NA	TRBV28	TRBJ2-5	CASSPHESETQYF	TGTGCCAGCAGCCCGCACGAATCGGAGACCCAGTACTTC
NA	14	once	TRBV5-6	TRBJ2-2	CASSLETSAGELFF	TGTGCCAGCAGCTTGGAGACTAGTGCCGGGGAGCTGTTTTTT
TRBD1	13	NA	TRBV30	TRBJ2-7	CAQGASLHYEQYF	TGTGCCCAGGGGGCCTCTTTACATTACGAGCAGTACTTC
TRBD2	14	NA	TRBV20-1	TRBJ2-7	CSADPGLAGDEQYF	TGCAGTGCTGACCCGGGACTAGCGGGGGACGAGCAGTACTTC
NA	14	once	TRBV6-2/TRBV6-3	TRBJ2-3	CASSPGGPPDTQYF	TGTGCCAGCAGTCCCGGGGGTCCTCCAGATACGCAGTATTTT
TRBD2	12	NA	TRBV20-1	TRBJ2-5	CSGGGGRETQYF	TGCAGTGGGGGGGGAGGACGAGAGACCCAGTACTTC
NA	14	NA	TRBV7-9	TRBJ1-1	CASSLPEGGTEAFF	TGTGCCAGCAGCCTACCTGAGGGAGGGACTGAAGCTTTCTTT
NA	13	NA	TRBV28	TRBJ2-1	CASTQTGDNEQFF	TGTGCCAGCACCCAAACCGGGGACAATGAGCAGTTCTTC